The 3 T cell receptor beta chains listed next were all sequenced from one sample in a study of blood T cell repertoires in COVID-19. The repertoire was sequenced with immunoSEQ multiplex PCR; TCRdb's copy has only in-frame clones and lacks some. Among under 140,000 clones listed, approximately 82% were seen once. Sequenced: peripheral blood. These receptors all stem from a woman older than 75 with acute or convalescent COVID-19.

The V and J genes are TRBV2 and TRBJ2-7; 13 bases map to TRBD2. In germline, CDR1 is SNHLY, CDR2 FYNNEI. V lost 7 bases and J lost 2; bases outside the gene matches: 11. The CDR3 loop spans 17 amino acids. Written as DNA, the CDR3 is TGTGCCAGCAAGGGGACAGGGGGGACTAGCGGGACCTACGAGCAGTACTTC. Protein: CASKGTGGTSGTYEQYF.

The rearrangement joins TRBV10-3 to TRBJ2-7; 10 bases align to TRBD1. The CDR3 has 15 residues. Germline-derived CDR1 and CDR2 are ENHRY and SYGVKD. Losses at the gene ends were 7 bases for V and 1 base for J; bases not matched to a gene: 7. For the CDR3, the DNA is TGTGCCATCAATAACCCGGGACAGGGGTCCTACGAGCAGTACTTC. Its protein is CAINNPGQGSYEQYF.

The chain has TRBV4-3 and TRBJ1-1, with D hard to call. Trimming stripped 3 bases from V and 0 bases from J, with 14 bases between. The CDR3 covers 16 residues. Looked up from germline, CDR1 is LGHNA and CDR2 is YSLEER. CDR3 coding DNA: TGCGCCAGCAGCCAGGGTATCACGGGAGTGAACACTGAAGCTTTCTTT. It is translated as CASSQGITGVNTEAFF.